These 5 T cell receptor beta chains were sequenced from one sample in a study of blood T cell repertoires in COVID-19. Libraries were prepared by immunoSEQ multiplex PCR; TCRdb keeps only in-frame clonotypes and omits some of them. The sample carries a few hundred thousand clones, around 92% recorded once. Sequenced sample: peripheral blood. The receptors were gathered from a woman aged 25-40 years with COVID-19, enrolled during active disease.

The chain carries TRBV6-5 and TRBJ2-1, with D perhaps matching TRBD2 (5 bases). Trimming took off 2 bases at V and 5 bases at J, with 10 bases between the two ends. From germline, CDR1 is MNHEY and CDR2 SVGAGI. The CDR3 is 14 amino acids. The CDR3 DNA is TGTGCCAGCAGTTACACGGACTGGAACAATGAGCAGTTCTTC. Translating gives CASSYTDWNNEQFF.

This CDR3 is CASSLMGPGSYNSPLHF. CDR3 nucleotides: TGTGCCAGCAGCTTGATGGGCCCCGGCTCCTATAATTCACCCCTCCACTTT. The chain recombines TRBV5-4 with TRBJ1-6; D is unclear. Trimming cost V 1 base and J 0 bases, with 11 bases left between them. Germline V gene sequence: CDR1 SGHNT, CDR2 YYREEE (reference sequence). This CDR3 comprises 17 residues.

V gene TRBV7-2 combines with J gene TRBJ1-6; no clear D. Trimming removed 1 base from V and 4 bases from J, with 14 bases in between. Germline CDR1 and CDR2: SGHTA and FQGNSA. The CDR3 contains 17 residues. CDR3 in DNA: TGTGCCAGCAGCTTAGAACAGACGCCCATATATAATTCACCCCTCCACTTT. This translates into CASSLEQTPIYNSPLHF.

V is TRBV19 and J is TRBJ1-3; D remains unclear. This CDR3 spans 15 amino acids. Germline-derived CDR1 and CDR2 are LNHDA and SQIVND (reference sequence). Trimming stripped 1 base from V and 4 bases from J, with 11 bases between. Here the CDR3 reads CASSIGDFVGNTIYF. The CDR3 DNA is TGTGCCAGTAGTATAGGAGATTTTGTCGGAAACACCATATATTTT.

The chain couples TRBV3-1 (or the pseudogene TRBV3-2) to TRBJ2-1; a weak D match, TRBD1 (7 bases). The V gene's germline CDR1 is LGHDT and CDR2 YNNKEL (reference sequence). The CDR3 runs 17 residues. With 6 bases removed from V and 5 bases from J, the gap between germline ends came to 23 bases. The CDR3 loop reads CASRRPGVGGLDNEQFF. In DNA, the CDR3 is TGTGCCAGCAGAAGGCCGGGAGTAGGGGGCCTTGACAATGAGCAGTTCTTC.